The rows below give T cell receptor beta chains drawn from one sample of a study of tumor T cells in aggressive B-cell lymphoma. Clones were sequenced by immunoSEQ multiplex PCR, and TCRdb holds only the in-frame ones, with some missing. This sample carries a few thousand clones, 88% of them seen once, and the ten largest clones take approximately 5.6%. The sample taken for sequencing was tumor tissue. The receptor set was obtained from an adult with diffuse large B cell lymphoma. Each CDR3 is given with its conserved first and last residue. The order of the fields is clone size, CDR3 length, V gene, D gene, J gene, CDR3 protein, CDR3 DNA. A D gene is named only where the DNA matches it firmly. Clone sizes are given selectively: once, few, many, or a class where the clone is expanded.

NA	15	TRBV4-3	NA	TRBJ1-2	CASSQDREGNYGYTF	TGCGCCAGCAGCCAAGACAGGGAAGGAAACTATGGCTACACCTTC
large	14	TRBV6-5	TRBD1	TRBJ1-1	CASSSPGTGIEAFF	TGTGCCAGCAGTTCGCCTGGGACAGGGATTGAAGCTTTCTTT
NA	14	TRBV27	TRBD2	TRBJ2-7	CASSPTGLVGAQYF	TGTGCCAGCAGTCCGACGGGACTAGTCGGTGCGCAGTACTTC
NA	15	TRBV5-1	TRBD1	TRBJ2-5	CASSQRTGIFETQYF	TGCGCCAGCAGCCAAAGGACAGGGATCTTCGAGACCCAGTACTTC
NA	16	TRBV6-5	TRBD1	TRBJ2-7	CASSYGTGRVIYEQYF	TGTGCCAGCAGTTACGGGACAGGGAGGGTAATCTACGAGCAGTACTTC
NA	14	TRBV7-8	NA	TRBJ2-2	CASSLDGSNGELFF	TGTGCCAGCAGCTTAGACGGGTCTAACGGGGAGCTGTTTTTT
NA	16	TRBV14	NA	TRBJ2-2	CASSQESPVNTGELFF	TGTGCCAGCAGCCAAGAGTCGCCGGTGAACACCGGGGAGCTGTTTTTT
NA	16	TRBV7-7	TRBD1	TRBJ2-7	CASSLRDRELNYEQYF	TGTGCTAGCAGCCTCCGGGACAGGGAATTAAACTACGAGCAGTACTTC
once	15	TRBV9	TRBD1	TRBJ1-1	CASSVAQGAFAEAFF	TGTGCCAGCAGCGTAGCACAGGGGGCTTTCGCTGAAGCTTTCTTT
NA	14	TRBV5-1	TRBD1	TRBJ2-1	CASSVQGVSNEQFF	TGCGCCAGCAGCGTCCAGGGGGTGTCCAATGAGCAGTTCTTC
NA	17	TRBV9	TRBD2	TRBJ2-3	CASSVGPSGDSGDTQYF	TGTGCCAGCAGCGTCGGGCCTAGCGGGGATTCGGGAGATACGCAGTATTTT
few	15	TRBV9	NA	TRBJ1-5	CASSVGGSGFQPQHF	TGTGCCAGCAGCGTGGGAGGGTCAGGGTTTCAGCCCCAGCATTTT
NA	14	TRBV19	NA	TRBJ1-5	CASNAGFGDQPQHF	TGTGCCAGTAACGCGGGGTTCGGGGATCAGCCCCAGCATTTT
once	15	TRBV5-1	NA	TRBJ2-3	CASSLGGVSTDTQYF	TGCGCCAGCAGCTTGGGGGGGGTTAGCACAGATACGCAGTATTTT